This T cell receptor beta chain was captured by sequencing in a study of CD8 T cells in Susac syndrome. This clonotype came up once. After extraction with the RNeasy kit, 0.5 to 1 ug of the RNA was reverse transcribed using random hexamers. TCRdb processed the immunoSEQ multiplex PCR reads anew with MiXCR; each CDR3 protein has one entry. There are more than 150,000 distinct CDR3 sequences in the sample; under 97% occur only once, and around 0.096% lies in the top ten. The TEMRA cells underwent FACS enrichment, while the CD8+ and CD4+ T cells underwent negative isolation. Per the germline V gene, CDR1 is SGHNT and CDR2 is YYREEE (reference sequence). CDR3 length: 15 residues.

The sequenced sample was CD4+ T cells from PBMCs. The receptor comes from a human donor with Susac syndrome. The chain carries TRBV5-4 and TRBJ1-2, with 8 bases matching TRBD1. CDR3 loop: CASTKITGGMDGYTF. In nucleotides, the CDR3 is TGTGCTAGTACCAAGATAACAGGGGGAATGGATGGCTACACCTTC.